The 29 T cell receptor beta chains reported below all come from one sample, sequenced in a study of regulatory T cells in long-lasting Graves disease. Documented time point: newly diagnosed GD, antithyroid drugs for less than 3 months. The TCR library was made from RNA that had been extracted from PBMCs in TRIzol. Through Arm-PCR of CDR3 regions and iRepertoire HTBI primers, TCR beta libraries were built. One entry per CDR3 protein results from TCRdb running MiXCR on the multiplex PCR reads. The data hold roughly 380,000 distinct CDR3 sequences, with around 15% observed a single time. These sequences were also reported in another study, on T cells in Graves' hyperthyroidism and ophthalmopathy.

The sample consisted of peripheral blood mononuclear cells (PBMCs), taken at new diagnosis, from a patient treated with antithyroid drugs. The receptors originated from a man aged 35 to 55 with Graves disease.

This clonotype appeared many times. The V call is TRBV6-1, the J call TRBJ2-7, with 7 bases that match TRBD1. Trimming at V came to 6 bases and at J to 2 bases, leaving 7 bases not matched to a gene. In germline, CDR1 is MNHNS, CDR2 SASEGT. The CDR3 has 14 residues. CDR3 sequence reads: CASRQDRVAYEQYF. Written as DNA, the CDR3 is TGTGCCAGCAGACAAGACAGGGTCGCCTACGAGCAGTACTTC.

The chain uses TRBV24-1 and TRBJ2-2, with TRBD1 matching 7 bases. Losses at the gene ends were 5 bases for V and 0 bases for J; bases not matched to a gene: 11. Per the germline V gene, CDR1 is KGHDR and CDR2 is SFDVKD. The CDR3 consists of 18 residues. The CDR3 nucleotides read TGTGCCACCAGTGGTTGGACAGGAGAGTCTCCGAACACCGGGGAGCTGTTTTTT. It codes for CATSGWTGESPNTGELFF.

The chain couples TRBV6-1 to TRBJ1-5; D might be TRBD1 (5 bases). Per germline, CDR1 MNHNS and CDR2 SASEGT. The CDR3 covers 17 residues. Trimming removed 7 bases from V and 0 bases from J, with 19 bases in between. The CDR3 is CASNPGTAKYSNQPQHF. The CDR3 nucleotides read TGTGCCAGCAACCCCGGGACGGCCAAGTATAGCAATCAGCCCCAGCATTTT.

The table lists this clonotype with a few counts. V usage is TRBV5-1 and J usage is TRBJ1-1; the D is unclear. This CDR3 has 15 residues. The germline V gene has CDR1 SGHRS and CDR2 YFSETQ. The V gene lost 0 bases and the J gene lost 5 bases, with 14 bases spanning the gap. The CDR3 is CASSLDSAPETEAFF. The CDR3 bases are TGCGCCAGCAGCTTGGATTCGGCGCCGGAGACTGAAGCTTTCTTT.

This clonotype was picked up many times. The rearrangement joins TRBV7-9 to TRBJ2-1, with D tentatively TRBD2 (5 bases). CDR1 and CDR2 from the germline V gene are SEHNR and FQNEAQ (reference sequence). This CDR3 region has 17 residues. The V end lost 3 bases, the J end lost 2 bases, and 17 bases lay between the germline ends. The CDR3 DNA follows: TGTGCCAGCAGCTTTCCGAAACTCGGCGGGCCCTACAATGAGCAGTTCTTC. As protein: CASSFPKLGGPYNEQFF.

This chain connects TRBV9 to TRBJ1-3, with D unclear. Trimming removed 4 bases at V and 1 base at J, with 12 bases between. The CDR3 is 15 residues long. Per germline, CDR1 SGDLS and CDR2 YYNGEE. CDR3 DNA sequence: TGTGCCAGCAGCCCCAGCCCGGTGTCTGGAAACACCATATATTTT. Encoded protein: CASSPSPVSGNTIYF.

This clonotype has a count of ten or more. The chain links TRBV11-2 to TRBJ2-2; perhaps TRBD1 as D (5 bases). V shed 0 bases and J shed 4 bases, with 6 bases lying between them. Germline CDR1 and CDR2: SGHAT and FQNNGV. This CDR3 comprises 14 residues. CDR3 amino acids: CASSLDRVTGELFF. The CDR3 bases are TGTGCCAGCAGCTTAGACAGGGTCACCGGGGAGCTGTTTTTT.

Comments on this clonotype: The junction shows a germline mismatch at one end, possibly a read error. The chain recombines TRBV5-1 with TRBJ2-7, with TRBD1 identical over 9 bases. This CDR3 region has 15 residues. In germline, CDR1 is SGHRS, CDR2 YFSETQ. CDR3 DNA: TGCGCCCGCAGCTTTGGGACAGGGCCCACTTACGAGCAGTACTTC. Protein sequence: CARSFGTGPTYEQYF. Variable domain in full (rest from reference TRBV5-1 and TRBJ2-7): KAGVTQTPRYLIKTRGQQVTLSCSPISGHRSVSWYQQTPGQGLQFLFEYFSETQRNKGNFPGRFSGRQFSNSRSEMNVSTLELGDSALYLCARSFGTGPTYEQYFGPGTRLTVT.

This clonotype has at least ten counts. The rearrangement joins TRBV7-8 to TRBJ2-7; no definite D call. V was shortened by 1 base and J by 7 bases, with 17 bases between the two germline ends. Germline V lookup: CDR1 SGHVS, CDR2 FQNEAQ. CDR3 size: 15 residues. The CDR3 nucleotides read TGTGCCAGCAGCTTAGACGATACAAGGCGGTGGGAGCAGTACTTC. Its translation: CASSLDDTRRWEQYF.

This clonotype was observed a handful of times. This chain links TRBV4-3 with TRBJ2-1; tentatively, D is TRBD1 (5 bases). Germline CDR1 is LGHNA and CDR2 is YSLEER. Trimming took off 1 base at V and 7 bases at J, with 14 bases between the two ends. CDR3 length: 15 amino acids. The DNA for the CDR3 is TGCGCCAGCAGCCAAGTGTCCAGGGTTAGGAATGAGCAGTTCTTC. Translation: CASSQVSRVRNEQFF.

This clonotype was found a few times. The genes are TRBV28 and TRBJ2-7; D is perhaps TRBD2 (6 bases). Germline lookup yields CDR1 MDHEN and CDR2 SYDVKM. Between the trimmed V and J ends, which lost 7 bases and 12 bases, there was a span of 19 bases. This CDR3 spans 12 amino acids. CDR3 amino acids: CASIRGGTPLYF. CDR3 nucleotides: TGTGCCAGCATTCGAGGCGGGACGCCCTTGTACTTC.

This clonotype was observed at least ten times. The rearrangement links TRBV7-9 to TRBJ1-1, with D hard to call. CDR1 is SEHNR, CDR2 FQNEAQ, per germline (reference sequence). This CDR3 region has 13 residues. V lost 0 bases and J 5 bases, leaving 7 bases between the germline ends. DNA for the CDR3: TGTGCCAGCAGCTTAGCTAAAGGAACTGAAGCTTTCTTT. This translates into CASSLAKGTEAFF.

This clonotype has at least ten counts. The chain recombines TRBV7-2 with TRBJ2-5, with TRBD2 identical over 9 bases. The CDR3 runs to 16 residues. CDR1 is SGHTA, CDR2 FQGNSA, per germline. V was clipped by 3 bases and J by 2 bases; unmatched bases: 7. Here the CDR3 reads CASSFLQRGVQETQYF. In DNA, the CDR3 is TGTGCCAGCAGCTTCTTACAGCGGGGGGTTCAAGAGACCCAGTACTTC.

This clonotype was seen repeatedly, ten times or more. The V gene is TRBV5-1, the J gene TRBJ2-3; 10 bases are shared with TRBD2. V shed 0 bases and J 6 bases; nucleotides not matched to a gene: 7. This CDR3 is built from 16 residues. The V gene's germline CDR1 is SGHRS and CDR2 YFSETQ. The DNA of the CDR3 is TGCGCCAGCAGCTTGGAGAGCGGGGGGGCTGTGGATACGCAGTATTTT. Protein: CASSLESGGAVDTQYF. Together with reference TRBV5-1 and TRBJ2-3, the CDR3 gives the full variable domain: KAGVTQTPRYLIKTRGQQVTLSCSPISGHRSVSWYQQTPGQGLQFLFEYFSETQRNKGNFPGRFSGRQFSNSRSEMNVSTLELGDSALYLCASSLESGGAVDTQYFGPGTRLTVL.

The J gene is TRBJ2-7, the V gene TRBV19, with 7 positions matching TRBD2. This CDR3 has 14 amino acids. After removal of 6 bases from V and 3 bases from J, the junction contained 8 bases not matched to a gene. Germline CDR1 and CDR2: LNHDA and SQIVND (reference sequence). The chain's CDR3 is CASSPGGFLYEQYF. In DNA form, the CDR3 reads TGTGCCAGTAGCCCCGGGGGGTTTCTCTACGAGCAGTACTTC. The entire variable domain, with the rest obtained from reference TRBV19 and TRBJ2-7, is as follows: DGGITQSPKYLFRKEGQNVTLSCEQNLNHDAMYWYRQDPGQGLRLIYYSQIVNDFQKGDIAEGYSVSREKKESFPLTVTSAQKNPTAFYLCASSPGGFLYEQYFGPGTRLTVT.

This chain joins TRBV6-6 and TRBJ1-6, with D hard to call. Germline V gene data show CDR1 as MNHNY and CDR2 as SVGAGI (reference sequence). CDR3 length: 13 amino acids. The V and J ends lost 0 bases and 14 bases respectively, with 11 bases between them. CDR3 DNA sequence: TGTGCCAGCAGTTACTCCAGTGGTGCGTCCCTCCACTTT. It specifies CASSYSSGASLHF.

This clonotype was found many times. The chain carries TRBV28 and TRBJ1-5, with TRBD1 matching over 7 bases. V shed 4 bases and J 2 bases; nucleotides not matched to a gene: 5. The CDR3 has 15 amino acids. Germline values: CDR1 MDHEN, CDR2 SYDVKM. DNA of the CDR3: TGTGCCAGCAGTTACGACAGGGCCCGCAATCAGCCCCAGCATTTT. This codes for CASSYDRARNQPQHF.

J is TRBJ1-5 and V is TRBV30; 7 nucleotides line up with TRBD1. J was trimmed by 4 bases and V by 4 bases; bases with no gene match: 10. CDR1 and CDR2 from the germline V gene are GTSNPN and SVGIG (reference sequence). The CDR3 length is 15 residues. As DNA, the CDR3 is TGTGCCTGGACGGCAGTAGGGGGCCGAAATCAGCCCCAGCATTTT. Translating gives CAWTAVGGRNQPQHF.

J is TRBJ2-1 and V is TRBV20-1; TRBD2 aligns across 8 bases. The germline CDR1 and CDR2 sequences are DFQATT and SNEGSKA (reference sequence). J gave up 3 bases and V 3 bases, and 1 base lay outside the gene matches. The CDR3 extends over 13 amino acids. The CDR3 reads CSASRGGYNEQFF. CDR3 DNA sequence: TGCAGTGCTAGTCGGGGGGGCTACAATGAGCAGTTCTTC.

V and J are TRBV20-1 and TRBJ2-1, with 11 bases lining up with TRBD2. The germline CDR1 and CDR2 sequences are DFQATT and SNEGSKA (reference sequence). This CDR3 has 18 amino acids. Trimming at V came to 0 bases and at J to 5 bases, leaving 12 bases not matched to a gene. In nucleotides, the CDR3 is TGCAGTGCTAGAGATCGACTACTAGCGGGGGCCTTCCACAATGAGCAGTTCTTC. It specifies CSARDRLLAGAFHNEQFF.

The chain recombines TRBV20-1 with TRBJ2-5; 9 bases match TRBD1. Germline-derived CDR1 and CDR2 are DFQATT and SNEGSKA (reference sequence). V was pared by 2 bases and J by 1 base, with 5 bases of the junction left unmatched. The CDR3 has 15 residues. The CDR3: CSARSRDRVQETQYF. As DNA, the CDR3 is TGCAGTGCTAGATCCCGGGACAGGGTCCAAGAGACCCAGTACTTC.

This clonotype was seen a handful of times. The chain links TRBV20-1 to TRBJ1-2, with D unclear. Trimming stripped 6 bases from V and 3 bases from J, with 8 bases between. Germline assignment: CDR1 DFQATT and CDR2 SNEGSKA (reference sequence). CDR3 length equals 11 residues. The CDR3 DNA reads as TGCAGTGCCTCAACAGACTATGGCTACACCTTC. Its translation: CSASTDYGYTF.

This clonotype was seen ten or more times. This chain joins TRBV5-1 and TRBJ2-5; a possible D gene is TRBD2 (5 bases). This CDR3 is built from 14 residues. Per the germline V gene, CDR1 is SGHRS and CDR2 is YFSETQ. V lost 0 bases to trimming and J lost 6 bases, with 12 bases between them. In DNA form, the CDR3 reads TGCGCCAGCAGCTTGGAGGTCAGCGGCAAGACCCAGTACTTC. Translation gives CASSLEVSGKTQYF.

CDR3 DNA: TGTGCCAGCACCCAAGCGGGGGTAGATGGCTACACCTTC. The encoded protein is CASTQAGVDGYTF. The chain joins TRBV9 to TRBJ1-2; D may be TRBD1 (5 bases). The germline V and J ends were trimmed by 6 bases and 6 bases, with 15 bases remaining between them. Germline assignment: CDR1 SGDLS and CDR2 YYNGEE. CDR3 size: 13 residues.

This clonotype has a count of ten or more. V usage is TRBV5-1 and J usage is TRBJ1-1, with TRBD1 matching 10 bases. The CDR3 has 12 residues. J was trimmed by 11 bases and V by 5 bases; bases with no gene match: 6. CDR1 and CDR2 from the germline V gene are SGHRS and YFSETQ. CDR3 residues: CASSPGTGDAFF. CDR3 nucleotide sequence: TGCGCCAGCAGTCCCGGGACAGGGGATGCTTTCTTT.

Note on this clonotype: A much larger clone differs by one base, so this may be a read error. The chain recombines TRBV18 with TRBJ1-3; D might be TRBD1 (6 bases). This CDR3 has 14 residues. Germline values: CDR1 KGHSH, CDR2 LQKENI. The chain's CDR3 is CASTPGGTGDTIYF. In DNA, the CDR3 is TGTGCCAGCACGCCCGGGGGCACTGGAGACACCATATATTTT.

The table lists this clonotype with a few counts. CDR3 bases: TGTGCCAGCAGCTCACTAGCGGGGGGGCCCGGGGAGCTGTTTTTT. It yields the protein CASSSLAGGPGELFF. The chain employs TRBV11-1 and TRBJ2-2; 13 positions agree with TRBD2. Per the germline V gene, CDR1 is SGHAT and CDR2 is FQDESV (reference sequence). This CDR3 is built from 15 residues. The junction had 2 bases not matched to a gene; V was cut back by 4 bases and J by 6 bases.

J is TRBJ2-1 and V is TRBV20-1; 8 bases align to TRBD2. Per germline, CDR1 DFQATT and CDR2 SNEGSKA (reference sequence). J lost 5 bases, V lost 5 bases, and 8 bases had no gene match. The CDR3 is made up of 14 amino acids. The CDR3 DNA sequence: TGCAGTGCTCCCGATACCGGGGGGGACAATGAGCAGTTCTTC. Amino acid sequence: CSAPDTGGDNEQFF.

Note on this clonotype: The junction does not match germline at one end; this may be a read error. The chain uses TRBV5-1 and TRBJ2-3; 8 nucleotides line up with TRBD1. There are 14 residues in the CDR3. CDR1 is SGHRS and CDR2 is YFSETQ in the germline V gene. The DNA of the CDR3 is TGCGCCAGCAGTCCCGGACAGGGAACAGATACGAAGTATTTT. Translation gives CASSPGQGTDTKYF.